The sequence of this T cell receptor beta chain was determined in a study of blood T cell repertoires in COVID-19 (dated by TCRdb to the early 2020s). For context, the study as a whole: The collaborator samples originated in the United States, Italy and Spain and spanned the acute and convalescent phases of COVID-19. The samples were drawn from the first 160 participants of the ongoing ImmuneRACE study and from 1,200 or so subjects provided by 6 global collaborators. The sample metadata nearly always contained a de-identified subject ID, COVID-19 status, age in years and sex. The material from the prospective study consisted of cDNA or gDNA derived from T cells, B-cell-depleted T cells, or PBMCs. Subjects who had been exposed to COVID-19, were actively infected with it, or had recovered from it provided the deeply sampled blood TCRbeta repertoires that made up the dataset. The repertoires were released in a freely available public database meant as a resource for research on the immune response to SARS-CoV-2. Where available, HLA class I and class II types were obtained from metadata supplied by the sample provider rather than from assay-based typing. Results and caveats for the whole study, not just this receptor: Clinical and demographic metadata were provided uncurated, with the amount varying by source and participant.

In Seattle, one collaborating source enrolled patients while the infection was active and tracked those patients longitudinally over the course of disease. The collaborating institutions used their own protocols to collect whole blood in K2EDTA tubes. For TCRbeta analysis, collaborators shipped samples in one of three forms: frozen whole blood, isolated PBMCs, or DNA extracted from either of those sample types. The CDR3 numbers 14 residues from cysteine through phenylalanine. CDR3 DNA is the only sequence kept; it has 42 bases, read in frame from the first base. Cut back by 6 bases and 4 bases, the V and J ends lie 13 bases apart. According to the germline V gene, CDR1 reads SNHLY and CDR2 reads FYNNEI. TCRbeta CDR3 regions were amplified from genomic DNA by means of the immunoSEQ Assay, a bias-controlled multiplex PCR. In the original analysis: The number of nucleated cells in each sample was estimated from the amplification of reference gene primers within the assay. To quantify the absolute abundance of each unique TCRbeta CDR3 rearrangement, sequence reads were collapsed and filtered. For each sample, productive Simpson clonality was calculated by taking the square root of Simpson's diversity index across productive rearrangements. TCRdb took over this immuneACCESS table, retaining in-frame rearrangements with V and J assigned. Such tables are incomplete; in checked studies, under half of the missing clones stem from an unresolved V gene, and the remainder is unexplained. That table supplies the V and J calls and clone size; D and trimming were determined from the DNA. The sample records about 200,000 clones, around 86% of which are singletons. The ten most abundant clones make up over 7% of the sample.

Comment on this clone: This clone's antigen is unknown. No per-base quality is available; no much larger clone lies one base away.

Sequenced input: peripheral blood. The clonotype was recovered from a woman aged 80 or older with COVID-19, enrolled during active disease. The sequence is built from TRBV2 and TRBJ2-1, with a weak D call of TRBD2 (6 bases match). At the DNA level, the sequence is TGTGCCAGCAGGACGACGGGAGCGTACAATGAGCAGTTCTTC. Its product reads: CASRTTGAYNEQFF.